The 25 T cell receptor beta chains reported below all come from one sample, sequenced in a study of response to subunit inactivated influenza vaccine. TCRdb fed the RT-PCR reads into MiXCR, producing one record per CDR3 protein. Of about 540,000 distinct CDR3 sequences listed, approximately 24% were seen once; the top ten hold about 2.8%. This sample also belongs to another study, concerning T cells expressing NK-cell markers. From that paper: Libraries used 5'RACE template switching adding universal primer site and UMIs.

Here the sequenced sample was CD4+ T cells sorted from PBMCs, taken 11 to 12 days after vaccination. These receptors all come from a man aged 45 to 65 who received an inactivated influenza vaccine.

This clonotype was picked up many times. The chain carries TRBV12-3 or TRBV12-4 and TRBJ1-4; tentatively, D is TRBD1 (6 bases). The CDR3 has 16 residues. V gave up 6 bases and J gave up 0 bases, with 14 bases separating them. CDR3 in amino acids: CASSKQGFATNEKLFF. CDR3 DNA sequence: TGTGCCAGCAGCAAACAGGGTTTTGCAACTAATGAAAAACTGTTTTTT.

The chain employs TRBV12-3 or TRBV12-4 and TRBJ2-2; TRBD2 agrees at 9 bases. Germline trimming cut 3 bases from V and 5 bases from J; bases unmatched to any gene: 4. This CDR3 contains 15 residues. The CDR3 is CASSFDSGGTGELFF. In DNA, the CDR3 is TGTGCCAGCAGTTTTGATAGCGGGGGAACCGGGGAGCTGTTTTTT.

In this sample, this clonotype turned up many times. This chain links TRBV12-3 or TRBV12-4 with TRBJ1-5; no firm D call. This CDR3 spans 15 amino acids. The ends were cut back, 2 bases at V and 0 bases at J, with 8 bases in the middle. DNA of the CDR3: TGTGCCAGCAGTTTAAGTGGGAGTAGCAATCAGCCCCAGCATTTT. The encoded protein is CASSLSGSSNQPQHF.

This clonotype was picked up a small number of times. The gene calls are TRBV5-1 and TRBJ1-1; D is unresolved. Germline-derived CDR1 and CDR2 are SGHRS and YFSETQ. The CDR3 runs 12 residues. Deletions cut 1 base from V and 6 bases from J, with 7 bases between. The CDR3 here is CASSLPSPEAFF. The CDR3 coding sequence is TGCGCCAGCAGCTTGCCCTCCCCTGAAGCTTTCTTT.

The chain couples TRBV3-1 to TRBJ2-7, with D perhaps TRBD1 or TRBD2 (6 bases each). V lost 5 bases to trimming and J lost 3 bases, with 23 bases between them. Looked up from germline, CDR1 is LGHDT and CDR2 is YNNKEL (reference sequence). The CDR3 is 17 residues long. Here the CDR3 reads CASSIPWGAGRIYEQYF. In DNA form, the CDR3 reads TGTGCCAGCAGCATCCCCTGGGGGGCAGGGAGGATCTACGAGCAGTACTTC.

This clonotype was seen a few times. The chain uses TRBV20-1 and TRBJ1-5; 7 positions agree with TRBD1. Germline V CDR1 and CDR2: DFQATT, SNEGSKA (reference sequence). V lost 1 base to trimming and J lost 0 bases; unmatched junction nucleotides: 3. There are 15 residues in the CDR3. The CDR3 region is CSARAQGTSNQPQHF. CDR3 DNA: TGCAGTGCTAGAGCACAGGGGACTAGCAATCAGCCCCAGCATTTT.

This clonotype was found a few times. J is TRBJ2-6 and V is TRBV12-3 or TRBV12-4; 11 positions agree with TRBD1. The CDR3 sequence is 17 residues long. The V gene end was trimmed by 6 bases and the J gene end by 3 bases; junction bases not matched to a gene: 7. The CDR3, as DNA: TGTGCCAGCAGCCCCGGGACAGGGGGGGGTGGGGCCAACGTCCTGACTTTC. Translating gives CASSPGTGGGGANVLTF.

The chain recombines TRBV7-9 with TRBJ1-1; D is perhaps TRBD1 (5 bases). The length of the CDR3 is 14 residues. Trimming left V 7 bases short and J 5 bases short, with 17 bases between. CDR1 and CDR2 (germline): SEHNR, FQNEAQ (reference sequence). The CDR3 DNA reads as TGTGCCAGCAAACAGGCCCTAATCGGGACTGAAGCTTTCTTT. The encoded protein is CASKQALIGTEAFF.

The CDR3 loop reads CASSLDNRGPYEQYF. The DNA for the CDR3 is TGCGCCAGCAGCTTGGACAACAGGGGGCCCTACGAGCAGTACTTC. The chain is built from TRBV5-1 and TRBJ2-7; 9 bases are shared with TRBD1. The CDR3 has 15 amino acids. V lost 0 bases and J lost 2; bases outside the gene matches: 3. In germline, CDR1 is SGHRS, CDR2 YFSETQ.

This clonotype was found a few times. V and J are TRBV9 and TRBJ2-2; D could derive from TRBD1 or TRBD2 (5 bases each). From germline, CDR1 is SGDLS and CDR2 YYNGEE. Trimming shortened V by 0 bases and J by 1 base, and 10 bases separated the two germline ends. The CDR3 is made up of 16 amino acids. In DNA, the CDR3 is TGTGCCAGCAGCGTAGAAGGGACGGGGAACACCGGGGAGCTGTTTTTT. Its protein is CASSVEGTGNTGELFF.

This clonotype was counted between two and nine times. The chain carries TRBV3-1 and TRBJ1-5; tentative D call: TRBD1 (6 bases). Per the germline V gene, CDR1 is LGHDT and CDR2 is YNNKEL (reference sequence). There are 14 residues in the CDR3. The V and J ends lost 3 bases and 4 bases respectively, with 10 bases between them. CDR3 amino acids: CASSHRGGNQPQHF. CDR3 sequence (DNA): TGTGCCAGCAGCCACAGGGGAGGAAATCAGCCCCAGCATTTT.

At least ten counts were recorded for this clonotype. The chain has TRBV7-9 and TRBJ2-1; a possible D gene is TRBD2 (7 bases). CDR3 length equals 15 residues. Germline values: CDR1 SEHNR, CDR2 FQNEAQ (reference sequence). V shed 0 bases and J shed 7 bases, with 13 bases lying between them. CDR3 DNA sequence: TGTGCCAGCAGCTTAGCAGGGGGGGGTTCGAATGAGCAGTTCTTC. This encodes CASSLAGGGSNEQFF.

The chain uses TRBV9 and TRBJ2-7; 10 bases map to TRBD1. The length of the CDR3 is 14 residues. From germline, CDR1 is SGDLS and CDR2 YYNGEE. V dropped 3 bases and J dropped 6; count of bases not matched to a gene: 6. The CDR3 DNA reads TGTGCCAGCAGCGGGACAGGGGGACCAGGCGAGCAGTACTTC. This codes for CASSGTGGPGEQYF.

In this sample, this clonotype turned up a few times. This rearrangement joins TRBV10-3 to TRBJ2-7, with a tentative D call TRBD1 (5 bases). The CDR3 runs 11 residues. Trimming removed 2 bases from V and 9 bases from J, with 8 bases in between. Germline V CDR1 and CDR2: ENHRY, SYGVKD. In DNA, the CDR3 is TGTGCCATCAGTGAGCAGGGCAGGCAGTACTTC. It encodes CAISEQGRQYF.

This chain connects TRBV10-3 to TRBJ1-5; maybe TRBD1 (6 bases). V was pared by 8 bases and J by 4 bases, with 9 bases between. The CDR3 runs 12 residues. Per germline, CDR1 ENHRY and CDR2 SYGVKD. The CDR3 DNA follows: TGTGCCATCGGGACAATGAATCAGCCCCAGCATTTT. It translates to CAIGTMNQPQHF.

This clonotype showed up just a few times. V is TRBV30 and J is TRBJ1-5, with 7 bases lining up with TRBD1. V was pared by 4 bases and J by 0 bases, with 3 bases of the junction left unmatched. In germline, CDR1 is GTSNPN, CDR2 SVGIG (reference sequence). This CDR3 spans 14 amino acids. Here the CDR3 reads CAWTGQNSNQPQHF. The CDR3 nucleotides read TGTGCCTGGACGGGACAGAATAGCAATCAGCCCCAGCATTTT.

This clonotype was counted ten times or more. This chain links TRBV5-1 with TRBJ2-2; a possible D gene is TRBD2 (5 bases). CDR1 and CDR2 (germline): SGHRS, YFSETQ. The CDR3 covers 15 residues. V was trimmed by 1 base and J by 0 bases, leaving 7 bases between them. The CDR3 region has the DNA TGCGCCAGCAGCTTGTTCGGGGCGAACACCGGGGAGCTGTTTTTT. It specifies CASSLFGANTGELFF.

CDR3 DNA sequence: TGCGCCAGCAGCCGGGGGGTTAGCTCCTTTGTCAATGAGCAGTTCTTC. It codes for CASSRGVSSFVNEQFF. The V and J genes are TRBV4-1 and TRBJ2-1; a possible D gene is TRBD2 (6 bases). The CDR3 extends over 16 amino acids. From germline, CDR1 is MGHRA and CDR2 YSYEKL. The V end lost 4 bases, the J end lost 6 bases, and 19 bases lay between the germline ends.

The chain combines TRBV14 with TRBJ2-2, with TRBD2 as a possible D gene (5 bases). CDR3 length: 15 residues. Germline CDR1 is SGHDN and CDR2 is FVKESK. V lost 2 bases, J lost 6 bases, and 13 bases lay in between. DNA of the CDR3: TGTGCCAGCAGCCAAACAGACTACCTACCCGGGGAGCTGTTTTTT. Amino acid sequence: CASSQTDYLPGELFF.

Points on this clonotype: Mismatch with germline at one junction end may stem from a read error. V is TRBV7-2 and J is TRBJ2-3, with 7 bases fitting TRBD1. CDR1 is SGHTA, CDR2 FQGNSA, per germline. The CDR3 is 16 amino acids. The CDR3 DNA sequence: TGTGCCAGCAGCCGCGACAGGGCCTCTAGCACAGATGCGCAGTATTTT. Encoded protein: CASSRDRASSTDAQYF.

This clonotype has a count of ten or more. This sequence joins TRBV27 and TRBJ2-7, with 9 bases aligning to TRBD1. Germline V gene data show CDR1 as MNHEY and CDR2 as SMNVEV (reference sequence). This CDR3 has 17 residues. V lost 5 bases, J lost 2 bases, and 13 bases stayed unmatched. CDR3 region: CASSRQFGTGRTYEQYF. The CDR3 DNA follows: TGTGCCAGCAGTCGACAGTTCGGGACAGGGCGAACCTACGAGCAGTACTTC.

This clonotype showed up just a few times. The chain links TRBV7-6 to TRBJ2-5, with TRBD1 matching 7 bases. The ends lost 5 bases at V and 2 bases at J; junction bases unmatched: 5. Per germline, CDR1 SGHVS and CDR2 FNYEAQ. This CDR3 contains 14 residues. CDR3 sequence (DNA): TGTGCCAGCAGCCGGGACAGCAAACAAGAGACCCAGTACTTC. It codes for CASSRDSKQETQYF.

This clonotype was picked up many times. The V call is TRBV6-1, the J call TRBJ2-3; possibly TRBD1 or TRBD2 for D (5 bases each). Trimming took 3 bases from V and 9 from J, leaving 10 bases between them. The CDR3 is 12 residues long. The germline CDR1 and CDR2 sequences are MNHNS and SASEGT. The CDR3 nucleotides are TGTGCCAGCAGTGAGAGGGGAAGGACGCAGTATTTT. Translated, it gives CASSERGRTQYF.

The V and J genes are TRBV29-1 and TRBJ2-7; tentative D call: TRBD2 (6 bases). The CDR3 is 12 residues long. Trimming shortened V by 7 bases and J by 3 bases, and 13 bases separated the two germline ends. Germline-derived CDR1 and CDR2 are SQVTM and ANQGSEA. This CDR3 reads CSAARGNYEQYF. The CDR3 DNA reads TGCAGCGCTGCTCGGGGGAACTACGAGCAGTACTTC.

The V call is TRBV18, the J call TRBJ2-1, with 14 bases that match TRBD2. The trim removed 3 bases at V and 3 bases at J, leaving 10 bases unmatched. The CDR3 has 19 amino acids. Germline values: CDR1 KGHSH, CDR2 LQKENI. Written as DNA, the CDR3 is TGTGCCAGCTCACCGAGGACTAGCGGGGGGCTTTCGAGCTACAATGAGCAGTTCTTC. Residues: CASSPRTSGGLSSYNEQFF.